This entry lists 2 T cell receptor beta chains sequenced from one sample in a study of T cell responses to AZD1222 COVID-19 vaccine. TCRdb keeps only in-frame clones here, not all; method: immunoSEQ multiplex PCR. The sample holds approximately 150,000 clones, 90% to 95% seen once. Sequenced material: peripheral blood, taken on day 0 of AZD1222 vaccination. These receptors originate from an adult in good health.

This chain links TRBV6-2 or TRBV6-3 with TRBJ1-5; TRBD1 matches at 7 bases. V lost 3 bases to trimming and J lost 1 base; unmatched junction nucleotides: 3. The CDR3 spans 15 residues. The germline gives CDR1 MNHEY, CDR2 SVGEGT. The CDR3 nucleotides are TGTGCCAGCAGTTATGGAGGGGGCAGCAATCAGCCCCAGCATTTT. This sequence encodes CASSYGGGSNQPQHF.

This chain links TRBV5-1 with TRBJ1-1; maybe TRBD1 (6 bases). V was clipped by 4 bases and J by 0 bases, with 10 bases between them. The CDR3 is 14 residues long. CDR1 and CDR2 (germline): SGHRS, YFSETQ. As DNA, the CDR3 is TGCGCCAGCAGCAAACAGGGCCTGAACACTGAAGCTTTCTTT. Its translation is CASSKQGLNTEAFF.